This record covers a single T cell receptor (beta chain). No cognate antigen has been identified for it. Relative to the germline gene, one junction end is altered; a read error may explain this. Counted from cysteine to phenylalanine, this CDR3 has 16 amino acids. Only CDR3 DNA remains: 48 bases, in frame from the first base. The germline V gene (reference sequence) sets CDR1 to SSHAT and CDR2 to FNYEAQ. The sample originates from a study of CD8 T cells in ankylosing spondylitis (dated by TCRdb to 2016 to 2017). In terms of the full investigation: T cell receptor beta repertoires were profiled in healthy donors and ankylosing spondylitis patients so that disease-linked TCR variants could be found. In total, the full study cohort was made up of 85 to 140 healthy donors and 25 to 30 ankylosing spondylitis patients. Samples of peripheral blood were taken, and for ankylosing spondylitis patients, synovial fluid was collected as well. What the research found in general, with its limitations: Some of the motif variants had been reported before in the synovial fluid and blood of reactive arthritis patients, a finding that suggests common disease-initiation mechanisms. The disease-linked clones showed a CD8+ phenotype and occurred at relatively low frequencies in peripheral blood. Blood from ankylosing spondylitis patients appeared to be characterized by a TCR beta motif composed of eight highly homologous amino acid variants. Significant enrichment of the disease-linked clones was reported in matched synovial fluid samples from ankylosing spondylitis patients.

Sequenced using an Illumina HiSeq 2500. Quantitative 5'-RACE with molecular barcodes was used to prepare TCR beta libraries. The study's own analysis went as follows. Disease-linked TCR variants were identified with a new computational method built on a probabilistic model of VDJ rearrangement. TCRdb reran the public reads through fastp at Q25 and MiXCR, keeping productive beta chains. Every CDR3 protein is listed once, alongside the most common genes and DNA of its rows. TCRdb assigned the V and J calls; the authors' analysis was not used. This sample holds about 750,000 distinct CDR3 sequences; around 19% were observed only once. The leading ten clones occupy over 15% of the sample.

The sample was blood, either unsorted or a sorted T cell fraction (not recorded which). The sequence links TRBV7-7 to TRBJ2-5, with 8 central nucleotides matching TRBD2. This TCR was recovered from a male donor with ankylosing spondylitis. This receptor has the CDR3 CASSLVAGTLQETQYF. In nucleotides, the sequence is TGTGCTAGCAGCCTCGTAGCGGGAACACTCCAAGAGACCCAGTACTTC. Reference TRBV7-7 and TRBJ2-5 genes cover what lies past the CDR3, so the full variable domain is GAGVSQSPRYKVTKRGQDVTLRCDPISSHATLYWYQQALGQGPEFLTYFNYEAQPDKSGLPSDRFSAERPEGSISTLTIQRTEQRDSAMYRCASSLVAGTLQETQYFGPGTRLLVL.